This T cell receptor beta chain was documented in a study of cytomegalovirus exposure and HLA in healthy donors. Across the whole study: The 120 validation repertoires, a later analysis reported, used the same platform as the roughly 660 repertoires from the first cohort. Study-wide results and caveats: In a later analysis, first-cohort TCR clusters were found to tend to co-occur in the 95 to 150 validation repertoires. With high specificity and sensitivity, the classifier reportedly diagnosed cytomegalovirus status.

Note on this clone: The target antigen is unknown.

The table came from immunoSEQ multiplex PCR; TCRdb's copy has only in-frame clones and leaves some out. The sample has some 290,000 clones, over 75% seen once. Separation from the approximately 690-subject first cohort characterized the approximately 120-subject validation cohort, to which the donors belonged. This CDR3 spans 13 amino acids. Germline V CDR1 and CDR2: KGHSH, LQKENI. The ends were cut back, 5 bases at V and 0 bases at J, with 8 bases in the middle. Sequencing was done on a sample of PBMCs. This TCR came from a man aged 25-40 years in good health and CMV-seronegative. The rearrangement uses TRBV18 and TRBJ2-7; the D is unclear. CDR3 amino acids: CASSVSSSYEQYF. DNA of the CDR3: TGTGCCAGCTCAGTTTCATCCTCCTACGAGCAGTACTTC. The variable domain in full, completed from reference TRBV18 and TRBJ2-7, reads NAGVMQNPRHLVRRRGQEARLRCSPMKGHSHVYWYRQLPEEGLKFMVYLQKENIIDESGMPKERFSAEFPKEGPSILRIQQVVRGDSAAYFCASSVSSSYEQYFGPGTRLTVT.